One T cell receptor beta chain is described in this entry. The record originates from a study of control samples from healthy donors and cancer patients. The table came from immunoSEQ multiplex PCR; TCRdb's copy has only in-frame clones and leaves some out. In the table there are tens of thousands of clones, more than 75% of which are singletons. The CDR3 length is 14 residues. Germline V gives CDR1 SQVTM, CDR2 ANQGSEA. V lost 4 bases and J 1 base, leaving 10 bases between the germline ends. The clonotype originates from a woman aged 50 to 60 with lung cancer. V is TRBV29-1 and J is TRBJ1-4; the D gene is possibly TRBD1 (5 bases). Sequencing was performed on PBMCs. CDR3 in amino acids: CSVVGGGTNEKLFF. DNA for the CDR3: TGCAGCGTTGTTGGGGGGGGAACTAATGAAAAACTGTTTTTT.